This is a list of T cell receptor beta chains from one sample in a study of TIL therapy for anti-PD-1-resistant metastatic lung cancer. Using immunoSEQ multiplex PCR, the repertoire was profiled, and TCRdb retains in-frame clones only, with some absent. The sample has about 21,000 clones, about 71% seen once. This specimen consisted of blood, obtained at baseline. The receptors shown here come from a person aged 30 to 80 with non-small cell lung cancer. The CDR3 runs from the conserved cysteine through the conserved F or W. The D gene is left open where the match is weak. The size entry is marked missing in some rows and otherwise reads once, few, many or a size class.

v_gene: TRBV5-1; abundance: NA; j_gene: TRBJ2-5; d_gene: TRBD2; CDR3aa: CASSYRLAGVGETQYF; CDR3nt: TGCGCCAGCAGCTACAGACTAGCGGGGGTTGGGGAGACCCAGTACTTC
v_gene: TRBV4-1; abundance: NA; j_gene: TRBJ2-7; d_gene: NA; CDR3aa: CASQRGVGSYEQYF; CDR3nt: TGCGCCAGCCAAAGGGGAGTAGGCTCCTACGAGCAGTACTTC
v_gene: TRBV12-3/TRBV12-4; abundance: NA; j_gene: TRBJ1-5; d_gene: NA; CDR3aa: CASSLESYQPQHF; CDR3nt: TGTGCCAGCAGTTTAGAGAGTTATCAGCCCCAGCATTTT
v_gene: TRBV6-1; abundance: NA; j_gene: TRBJ1-6; d_gene: TRBD1; CDR3aa: CASSERGGGRWDRGNSPLHF; CDR3nt: TGTGCCAGCAGTGAACGCGGGGGCGGGAGGTGGGACAGGGGCAATTCACCCCTCCACTTT
v_gene: TRBV14; abundance: NA; j_gene: TRBJ2-3; d_gene: TRBD2; CDR3aa: CASSHFRTSGADTQYF; CDR3nt: TGTGCCAGCAGCCATTTCCGGACTAGCGGGGCAGATACGCAGTATTTT
v_gene: TRBV4-3; abundance: NA; j_gene: TRBJ1-3; d_gene: NA; CDR3aa: CASSQVGGSGNTIYF; CDR3nt: TGCGCCAGCAGCCAAGTAGGAGGCTCTGGAAACACCATATATTTT
v_gene: TRBV27; abundance: few; j_gene: TRBJ1-2; d_gene: NA; CDR3aa: CASSLSFGDNYGYTF; CDR3nt: TGTGCCAGCAGTCTGAGTTTCGGGGACAACTATGGCTACACCTTC
v_gene: TRBV14; abundance: few; j_gene: TRBJ1-6; d_gene: NA; CDR3aa: CASRLISGISPLHF; CDR3nt: TGTGCCAGCAGACTCATTTCGGGGATTTCACCCCTCCACTTT
v_gene: TRBV19; abundance: NA; j_gene: TRBJ2-2; d_gene: NA; CDR3aa: CASNVPRTANTGELFF; CDR3nt: TGTGCCAGCAATGTTCCCCGGACAGCGAACACCGGGGAGCTGTTTTTT
v_gene: TRBV30; abundance: few; j_gene: TRBJ2-5; d_gene: NA; CDR3aa: CAWRLWGIPETQYF; CDR3nt: TGTGCCTGGAGGTTATGGGGGATCCCGGAGACCCAGTACTTC
v_gene: TRBV7-9; abundance: NA; j_gene: TRBJ2-4; d_gene: NA; CDR3aa: CASSQGHGIQYF; CDR3nt: TGTGCCAGCAGCCAGGGGCATGGCATTCAGTACTTC
v_gene: TRBV5-1; abundance: NA; j_gene: TRBJ2-3; d_gene: NA; CDR3aa: CASSSGVTDTQYF; CDR3nt: TGCGCCAGCAGCTCGGGCGTTACAGATACGCAGTATTTT
v_gene: TRBV6-2/TRBV6-3; abundance: once; j_gene: TRBJ2-1; d_gene: NA; CDR3aa: CASSNQGLAYNEQFF; CDR3nt: TGTGCCAGCAGTAACCAGGGGTTAGCCTACAATGAGCAGTTCTTC
v_gene: TRBV4-1; abundance: NA; j_gene: TRBJ2-1; d_gene: TRBD2; CDR3aa: CASSPGGLAGWNEQFF; CDR3nt: TGCGCCAGCAGCCCCGGTGGACTAGCGGGTTGGAATGAGCAGTTCTTC
v_gene: TRBV5-1; abundance: NA; j_gene: TRBJ2-1; d_gene: NA; CDR3aa: CASSLYPRRAGEQFF; CDR3nt: TGCGCCAGCAGCTTGTACCCCCGGAGAGCGGGTGAGCAGTTCTTC
v_gene: TRBV4-1; abundance: NA; j_gene: TRBJ2-1; d_gene: TRBD2; CDR3aa: CASSLRFLAGGEQFF; CDR3nt: TGCGCCAGCAGCCTTCGATTCCTAGCGGGAGGGGAGCAGTTCTTC
v_gene: TRBV5-1; abundance: NA; j_gene: TRBJ1-1; d_gene: NA; CDR3aa: CASSRIGQENTEAFF; CDR3nt: TGCGCCAGCAGCCGGATTGGACAAGAAAACACTGAAGCTTTCTTT
v_gene: TRBV2; abundance: NA; j_gene: TRBJ1-1; d_gene: NA; CDR3aa: CASRTQNTEAFF; CDR3nt: TGTGCCAGCAGAACTCAGAACACTGAAGCTTTCTTT
v_gene: TRBV18; abundance: NA; j_gene: TRBJ2-1; d_gene: TRBD2; CDR3aa: CASSKTSDSYNEQFF; CDR3nt: TGTGCCAGCTCCAAGACTAGCGACTCCTACAATGAGCAGTTCTTC
v_gene: TRBV2; abundance: NA; j_gene: TRBJ1-6; d_gene: NA; CDR3aa: CASTGGRSPLHF; CDR3nt: TGTGCCAGCACCGGGGGGAGGTCACCCCTCCACTTT
v_gene: TRBV5-1; abundance: few; j_gene: TRBJ1-5; d_gene: TRBD1; CDR3aa: CASSSDRDQPQHF; CDR3nt: TGCGCCAGCAGCTCCGACAGGGATCAGCCCCAGCATTTT
v_gene: TRBV24-1; abundance: NA; j_gene: TRBJ2-2; d_gene: TRBD1; CDR3aa: CATSDSQPGQGELFF; CDR3nt: TGTGCCACCAGTGACTCCCAACCGGGACAGGGGGAGCTGTTTTTT
v_gene: TRBV12-5; abundance: NA; j_gene: TRBJ1-5; d_gene: NA; CDR3aa: CASGLGQGNQPQHF; CDR3nt: TGTGCTAGTGGTTTGGGACAGGGCAATCAGCCCCAGCATTTT
v_gene: TRBV5-1; abundance: NA; j_gene: TRBJ2-1; d_gene: TRBD2; CDR3aa: CASSGAGGYNEQFF; CDR3nt: TGCGCCAGCTCAGGAGCGGGAGGGTACAATGAGCAGTTCTTC
v_gene: TRBV21-1; abundance: NA; j_gene: TRBJ2-4; d_gene: NA; CDR3aa: CASSKEGCGGAKNIQYF; CDR3nt: TGTGCCAGCAGCAAAGAGGGCTGCGGGGGAGCCAAAAACATTCAGTACTTC
v_gene: TRBV9; abundance: NA; j_gene: TRBJ1-5; d_gene: TRBD1; CDR3aa: CASSVGRGQHQPQHF; CDR3nt: TGTGCCAGCAGCGTAGGGAGGGGGCAACATCAGCCCCAGCATTTT
v_gene: TRBV28; abundance: NA; j_gene: TRBJ1-5; d_gene: NA; CDR3aa: CASREINRAMSFSNQPQHF; CDR3nt: TGTGCCAGCAGGGAAATAAACAGGGCTATGAGCTTTTCCAATCAGCCCCAGCATTTT
v_gene: TRBV10-1; abundance: NA; j_gene: TRBJ1-4; d_gene: TRBD1; CDR3aa: CASSESQGDEKLFF; CDR3nt: TGCGCCAGCAGTGAGTCTCAGGGGGACGAAAAACTGTTTTTT